The next 13 T cell receptor beta chains were all read from a single sample in a study of cytomegalovirus exposure and HLA in healthy donors (dated 2017 in TCRdb). Libraries came from the immunoSEQ multiplex PCR assay. A mixture of 60 forward primers for TCR Vbeta segments and 13 reverse primers for TCR Jbeta segments was used in the multiplex PCR. TCRdb carries this immuneACCESS record with in-frame sequences only. Its versions omit some clonotypes, under half of them owing to an unresolved V gene in the studies checked, with the rest unexplained. The sample table contains 150,000 to 200,000 clones; only one count was recorded for around 80% of them. Approximately 1% of the sample is held by the ten biggest clonotypes. The sequencing sample was made of PBMCs. The source of these receptors is a woman aged 40 to 49 in good health and CMV-seronegative.

The V gene is TRBV19, the J gene TRBJ1-2; 10 bases align to TRBD1. Looked up from germline, CDR1 is LNHDA and CDR2 is SQIVND (reference sequence). The CDR3 sequence is 15 residues long. The trim removed 5 bases at V and 3 bases at J, leaving 6 bases unmatched. CDR3 nucleotides: TGTGCCAGTAGTGACAGGGGGCGAGCGGACTATGGCTACACCTTC. Its translation: CASSDRGRADYGYTF.

This chain connects TRBV5-1 to TRBJ2-2; TRBD1 aligns across 7 bases. The CDR3 extends over 16 amino acids. CDR1 and CDR2 from the germline V gene are SGHRS and YFSETQ. Trimming removed 0 bases from V and 5 bases from J; junction bases left unmatched: 7. The CDR3 nucleotides read TGCGCCAGCAGCTTGGCCGACAGGGTAGAGACCGGGGAGCTGTTTTTT. Its translation: CASSLADRVETGELFF.

In this sample, this clone turned up once. The rearrangement joins TRBV12-5 to TRBJ1-5; tentative D call: TRBD1 (6 bases). Trimming pared 5 bases from V and 3 bases from J, leaving 20 bases between. Germline V lookup: CDR1 LGHNT, CDR2 FRNRAP. The CDR3 length is 17 residues. The CDR3 protein is CASGIHRASKNNQPQHF. CDR3 bases: TGTGCTAGTGGTATCCACAGGGCTTCTAAGAACAATCAGCCCCAGCATTTT.

Only one count was recorded for this clone. The chain is built from TRBV4-3 and TRBJ1-2; no firm D call. Germline V lookup: CDR1 LGHNA, CDR2 YSLEER. The CDR3 is 13 residues long. Trimming shortened V by 1 base and J by 4 bases, and 7 bases separated the two germline ends. The CDR3 DNA follows: TGCGCCAGCAGCCAAGGAGGGTTCTATGGCTACACCTTC. It encodes CASSQGGFYGYTF.

This sequence joins TRBV4-3 and TRBJ1-4; tentatively, D is TRBD1 (5 bases). V lost 2 bases and J 7 bases, leaving 14 bases between the germline ends. Per germline, CDR1 LGHNA and CDR2 YSLEER. This CDR3 region has 15 residues. CDR3 DNA sequence: TGCGCCAGCAGCCAAAACAAAGGGGAGGGTGAAAAACTGTTTTTT. Protein: CASSQNKGEGEKLFF.

This clone was seen a handful of times. The rearrangement uses TRBV14 and TRBJ1-6; TRBD1 is a possible D gene (6 bases). Trimming removed 5 bases at V and 6 bases at J, with 20 bases between. The germline V gene encodes CDR1 SGHDN and CDR2 FVKESK. This CDR3 is 17 amino acids long. The CDR3: CASSSGAGGAGNSPLHF. In nucleotides, the CDR3 is TGTGCCAGCAGCTCCGGGGCGGGGGGCGCGGGTAATTCACCCCTCCACTTT.

The rearrangement uses TRBV29-1 and TRBJ1-5; 10 nucleotides match TRBD1. The CDR3 has 13 residues. V trimming: 6 bases; J trimming: 3 bases; junction bases outside the gene matches: 2. The germline gives CDR1 SQVTM, CDR2 ANQGSEA. The CDR3 DNA sequence: TGCAGCGTGGGGACAGGGGCCAATCAGCCCCAGCATTTT. It is translated as CSVGTGANQPQHF. Looking up the rest from reference TRBV29-1 and TRBJ1-5 gives the full variable domain: SAVISQKPSRDICQRGTSLTIQCQVDSQVTMMFWYRQQPGQSLTLIATANQGSEATYESGFVIDKFPISRPNLTFSTLTVSNMSPEDSSIYLCSVGTGANQPQHFGDGTRLSIL.

This sequence joins TRBV7-8 and TRBJ2-2; the match to TRBD2 covers 8 bases. Per germline, CDR1 SGHVS and CDR2 FQNEAQ. CDR3 length equals 16 residues. Unmatched junction bases numbered 9, after V lost 1 base and J lost 8 bases. The CDR3 sequence is CASSLGAGVGLGELFF. The CDR3 DNA follows: TGTGCCAGCAGCTTAGGAGCGGGGGTAGGACTTGGGGAGCTGTTTTTT.

The chain links TRBV30 to TRBJ1-4; 9 bases are shared with TRBD1. J was trimmed by 5 bases and V by 1 base; bases with no gene match: 8. CDR3 size: 16 residues. Germline V gene lookup returns CDR1 GTSNPN and CDR2 SVGIG (reference sequence). For the CDR3, the DNA is TGTGCCTGGAGTGCCCTTCCGGGACAGGGAAATGAAAAACTGTTTTTT. This codes for CAWSALPGQGNEKLFF.

The V gene is TRBV29-1, the J gene TRBJ1-2; TRBD1 is a possible D gene (6 bases). The ends were cut back, 1 base at V and 10 bases at J, with 16 bases in the middle. Germline V lookup: CDR1 SQVTM, CDR2 ANQGSEA. The CDR3 is 13 amino acids. The CDR3 nucleotides read TGCAGCGTTGAAGGTCACAGGGTTAGAACCTACACCTTC. Translation: CSVEGHRVRTYTF.

J is TRBJ2-1 and V is TRBV18; possible D gene TRBD2, 5 bases. V lost 2 bases and J lost 10, with 21 bases in between. The CDR3 extends over 16 amino acids. Germline V gene lookup returns CDR1 KGHSH and CDR2 LQKENI. The CDR3 bases are TGTGCCAGCTCACCAACTAGGGCGTTGACGATGGCGGAGCAGTTCTTC. Amino acids: CASSPTRALTMAEQFF.

This rearrangement joins TRBV7-2 to TRBJ2-5; 7 nucleotides line up with TRBD2. CDR1 is SGHTA, CDR2 FQGNSA, per germline. V shed 2 bases, J shed 4 bases, and the junction held 7 bases outside the gene matches. This CDR3 has 15 residues. The CDR3 protein is CASSLNAGVGETQYF. DNA for the CDR3: TGTGCCAGCAGCTTAAACGCGGGAGTTGGAGAGACCCAGTACTTC. The full variable domain, rest sourced from reference TRBV7-2 and TRBJ2-5, is GAGVSQSPSNKVTEKGKDVELRCDPISGHTALYWYRQSLGQGLEFLIYFQGNSAPDKSGLPSDRFSAERTGGSVSTLTIQRTQQEDSAVYLCASSLNAGVGETQYFGPGTRLLVL.

V and J are TRBV6-1 and TRBJ2-7; D is perhaps TRBD2 (5 bases). This CDR3 has 14 residues. CDR1 is MNHNS, CDR2 SASEGT, per germline. Deletions cut 1 base from V and 6 bases from J, with 13 bases between. This chain's CDR3 is CASSEVWRAGEQYV. Written as DNA, the CDR3 is TGTGCCAGCAGTGAAGTTTGGCGGGCAGGCGAGCAGTACGTC.